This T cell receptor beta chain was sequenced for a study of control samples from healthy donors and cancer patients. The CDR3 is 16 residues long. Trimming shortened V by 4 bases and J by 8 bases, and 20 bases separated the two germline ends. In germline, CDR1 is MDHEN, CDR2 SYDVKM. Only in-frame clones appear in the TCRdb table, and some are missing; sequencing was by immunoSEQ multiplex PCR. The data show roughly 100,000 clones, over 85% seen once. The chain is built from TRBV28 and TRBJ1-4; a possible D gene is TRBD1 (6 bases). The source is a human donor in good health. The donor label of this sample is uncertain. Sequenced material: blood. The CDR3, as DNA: TGTGCCAGCAGTTCCCCCAGGGGAGGGCTTACGGAAAAACTGTTTTTT. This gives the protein CASSSPRGGLTEKLFF.